This TCR beta chain stems from a study of PD-1 blockade in classical Hodgkin lymphoma. As for the study in general: Intravenous delivery of nivolumab at 3 mg/kg to patients occurred every 2 weeks. Regarding the study as a whole: Among the patients, those starting nivolumab under 1 year after ASCT were excluded. Baseline diversity was lower in partial responders and progressors than complete responders.

The germline V gene encodes CDR1 MDHEN and CDR2 SYDVKM. This CDR3 spans 14 amino acids. The V gene lost 7 bases and the J gene lost 2 bases, with 15 bases spanning the gap. Time point: cycle 4 day 1 (C4D1), after 6 weeks of nivolumab. Each patient experienced a relapse that followed autologous stem cell transplantation, and brentuximab vedotin exposure varied. The data were produced by immunoSEQ multiplex PCR, yet TCRdb's version contains in-frame clones alone and is incomplete. The top ten hold about 2% of the sample, which has roughly 94,000 clones, roughly 91% seen once. As regards this clone: Its target is not known.

The sequences come from peripheral blood mononuclear cells (PBMCs), collected before the fourth cycle of nivolumab. The clonotype comes from a human donor with classical Hodgkin lymphoma. The V call is TRBV28, the J call TRBJ2-7, with D possibly TRBD2 on 5 matching bases. The CDR3 region is CASNRGYNTYEQYF. CDR3 sequence (DNA): TGTGCCAGCAATCGCGGGTATAATACCTACGAGCAGTACTTC.